This note documents a single T cell receptor (beta chain) sequence. V gave up 5 bases and J gave up 1 base, with 14 bases separating them. The CDR3 has 14 amino acids. Germline V gene lookup returns CDR1 GTSNPN and CDR2 SVGIG (reference sequence). Terminally differentiated effector memory CD45RA+ cells were left out of the naive CD8 fraction, which was CD45RO-negative and positively selected for CCR7. Donation came from healthy HIV-negative adults that had no recent acute infections or vaccinations. Nashville, Tennessee was home to all donors, each a Caucasian adult. The data were obtained in a study of shared clonotypes between healthy human individuals. Deep-level running was used for the assay. The data were produced by immunoSEQ multiplex PCR, yet TCRdb's version contains in-frame clones alone and is incomplete. This sample has about 700,000 clones, with about 91% found just once.

The chain combines TRBV30 with TRBJ1-1; D gene ambiguous. Sequencing used naive CD8+ T cells sorted from blood. The sequence came from a man under 40 in good health. The CDR3: CAWQTSLANTEAFF. The CDR3, as DNA: TGTGCCTGGCAAACATCATTGGCGAACACTGAAGCTTTCTTT.